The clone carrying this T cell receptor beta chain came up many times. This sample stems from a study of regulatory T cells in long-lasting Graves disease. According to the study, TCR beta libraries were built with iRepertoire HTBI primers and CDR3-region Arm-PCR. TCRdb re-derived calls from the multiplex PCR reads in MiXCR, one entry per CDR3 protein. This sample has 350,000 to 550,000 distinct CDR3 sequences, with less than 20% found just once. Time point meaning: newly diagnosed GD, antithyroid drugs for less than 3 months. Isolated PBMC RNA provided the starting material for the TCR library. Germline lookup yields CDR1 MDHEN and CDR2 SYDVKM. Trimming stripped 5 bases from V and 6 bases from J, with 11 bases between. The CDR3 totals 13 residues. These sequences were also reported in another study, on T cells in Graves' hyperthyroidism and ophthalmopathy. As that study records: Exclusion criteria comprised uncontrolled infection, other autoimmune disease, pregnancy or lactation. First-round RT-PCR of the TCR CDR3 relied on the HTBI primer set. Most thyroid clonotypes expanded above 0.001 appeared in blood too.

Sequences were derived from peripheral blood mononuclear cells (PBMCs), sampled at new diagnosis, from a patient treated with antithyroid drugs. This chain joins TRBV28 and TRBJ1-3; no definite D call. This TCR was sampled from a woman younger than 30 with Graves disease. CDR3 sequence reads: CASSMGGANTIYF. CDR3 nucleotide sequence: TGTGCCAGCAGTATGGGCGGAGCAAACACCATATATTTT.